This T cell receptor (beta chain) appears in the sequencing data of a study of blood T cell repertoires in COVID-19. Study information: COVID-19 samples, acute and convalescent, were from the United States, Italy and Spain. Sources were T cells, B-cell-depleted T cells, or PBMCs; the material itself was cDNA or gDNA.

The table lists this clone with a few counts. As processed by the authors: Amplifying reference gene primers gave estimates of nucleated cell counts. Sequencing used immunoSEQ multiplex PCR; TCRdb keeps in-frame clones, though not all of them. That table supplies the V and J calls and clone size; D and trimming were determined from the DNA. The profile shows 180,000 or so clones, around 83% of them singletons. The CDR3 totals 13 residues. In germline, CDR1 is SQVTM, CDR2 ANQGSEA. With V trimmed by 7 bases and J by 4 bases, 8 bases remained unmatched. The chain joins TRBV29-1 to TRBJ1-1; the match to TRBD1 covers 8 bases. The sample was peripheral blood. The source of this sequence is a woman in her sixties or seventies with acute or convalescent COVID-19. The CDR3 reads CSASDRGGTEAFF. DNA of the CDR3: TGCAGCGCATCAGACAGGGGAGGCACTGAAGCTTTCTTT.